A single sample is the source of the 29 T cell receptor beta chains below, sequenced in a study of blood T cell repertoires in COVID-19. Clones were sequenced by immunoSEQ multiplex PCR, and TCRdb holds only the in-frame ones, with some missing. The table shows under 200,000 clones, with 60% to 85% occurring only once. Sequenced input: peripheral blood. These receptors all stem from a woman in her sixties or seventies with COVID-19, enrolled during active disease.

The chain recombines TRBV2 with TRBJ1-4; 7 bases fit TRBD1. Germline V gene data show CDR1 as SNHLY and CDR2 as FYNNEI. The CDR3 spans 14 residues. Trimming at V came to 6 bases and at J to 5 bases, leaving 6 bases not matched to a gene. CDR3 DNA: TGTGCCAGCAGCCGGACAGGTTTAAATGAAAAACTGTTTTTT. Protein sequence: CASSRTGLNEKLFF.

The V and J genes are TRBV18 and TRBJ1-1; 10 nucleotides match TRBD1. Germline CDR1 and CDR2: KGHSH and LQKENI. V lost 3 bases to trimming and J lost 7 bases; unmatched junction nucleotides: 2. The CDR3 has 13 residues. For the CDR3, the DNA is TGTGCCAGCTCACCGGGACAGGGGCATGAAGCTTTCTTT. It is translated as CASSPGQGHEAFF. The entire variable domain, with the rest obtained from reference TRBV18 and TRBJ1-1, is as follows: NAGVMQNPRHLVRRRGQEARLRCSPMKGHSHVYWYRQLPEEGLKFMVYLQKENIIDESGMPKERFSAEFPKEGPSILRIQQVVRGDSAAYFCASSPGQGHEAFFGQGTRLTVV.

The CDR3 region has the DNA TGTGCCAGCAGAACCCGGCAGGGGGCTACCGGGGAGCTGTTTTTT. Protein product: CASRTRQGATGELFF. The rearrangement joins TRBV2 to TRBJ2-2, with TRBD1 matching over 8 bases. With 6 bases clipped from V and 5 bases from J, the junction kept 8 bases outside the gene matches. CDR1 SNHLY and CDR2 FYNNEI come from the germline V gene. The CDR3 consists of 15 residues.

The sample holds a few counts of this clone. The chain links TRBV5-4 to TRBJ2-4; 10 nucleotides match TRBD1. This CDR3 is built from 15 residues. V lost 3 bases and J lost 7; bases outside the gene matches: 7. In germline, CDR1 is SGHNT, CDR2 YYREEE (reference sequence). The CDR3 sequence is CASSSEPGQGNIQYF. The CDR3, as DNA: TGTGCCAGCAGCTCCGAACCGGGACAGGGGAACATTCAGTACTTC.

The V call is TRBV10-3, the J call TRBJ2-1, with D possibly matching TRBD2 (6 bases). Trimming removed 10 bases from V and 6 bases from J, with 10 bases in between. The germline gives CDR1 ENHRY, CDR2 SYGVKD. This CDR3 is built from 11 residues. CDR3 nucleotides: TGTGCCAGCGGGACGGGCAATGAGCAGTTCTTC. Its translation: CASGTGNEQFF.

The chain combines TRBV19 with TRBJ2-3; D remains ambiguous. V shed 5 bases and J shed 2 bases, with 14 bases lying between them. CDR1 and CDR2 (germline): LNHDA, SQIVND (reference sequence). CDR3 length equals 15 residues. The CDR3, as DNA: TGTGCCAGTAGTGCAATGTCCAGGCTCACAGATACGCAGTATTTT. Its translation: CASSAMSRLTDTQYF.

This clone was seen only a few times. In DNA form, the CDR3 reads TGTGCCAGCAGTTTGTGGGCAGGCACCGGGGAGCTGTTTTTT. Residues: CASSLWAGTGELFF. The rearrangement uses TRBV28 and TRBJ2-2, with D unresolved. CDR1 is MDHEN, CDR2 SYDVKM, per germline. The CDR3 consists of 14 residues. Trimming pared 3 bases from V and 4 bases from J, leaving 9 bases between.

The rearrangement links TRBV4-1 to TRBJ2-2; TRBD2 might be the D (6 bases). Per germline, CDR1 MGHRA and CDR2 YSYEKL. Trimming took 4 bases from V and 6 from J, leaving 15 bases between them. The CDR3 covers 15 residues. CDR3 protein: CASSRIWEVPGELFF. CDR3 bases: TGCGCCAGCAGCCGGATATGGGAGGTACCCGGGGAGCTGTTTTTT.

Here the CDR3 DNA reads TGTGCCAGCAGCCTGCGGACAGGGGCAAATCAGCCCCAGCATTTT. Translated, it gives CASSLRTGANQPQHF. This chain links TRBV21-1 with TRBJ1-5; the D call of TRBD1 is as the table states it, not checked on the DNA. TRBV21-1 is tagged as a pseudogene. CDR3 length: 15 residues.

Here the CDR3 reads CASSESRGGVNEQYV. The DNA of the CDR3 is TGTGCCAGCAGTGAAAGCCGCGGTGGAGTGAACGAGCAGTACGTC. The rearrangement links TRBV2 to TRBJ2-7; D unresolved. Germline V gene data show CDR1 as SNHLY and CDR2 as FYNNEI. With 2 bases removed from V and 5 bases from J, the gap between germline ends came to 16 bases. This CDR3 is built from 15 residues.

CDR3: CASSYSKEGGGREQYF. The CDR3 DNA sequence: TGTGCCAGCAGTTACTCGAAGGAGGGAGGGGGTCGCGAGCAGTACTTC. V usage is TRBV6-2 or TRBV6-3 and J usage is TRBJ2-7; D is possibly TRBD2 (7 bases). The CDR3 spans 16 residues. The V gene's germline CDR1 is MNHEY and CDR2 SVGEGT. With 0 bases removed from V and 6 bases from J, the gap between germline ends came to 18 bases.

The CDR3 is CSVVGGVAGSSYEQYF. Here the CDR3 DNA reads TGCAGCGTTGTTGGGGGGGTAGCTGGGAGCTCCTACGAGCAGTACTTC. V is TRBV29-1 and J is TRBJ2-7, with 7 bases aligning to TRBD2. The CDR3 length is 16 residues. V gave up 4 bases and J gave up 0 bases; unmatched junction bases: 12. Germline CDR1 SQVTM, CDR2 ANQGSEA.

This chain uses TRBV6-1 with TRBJ1-5; D gene uncertain. CDR3 length: 13 residues. The V gene's germline CDR1 is MNHNS and CDR2 SASEGT. The V gene lost 2 bases and the J gene lost 7 bases, with 9 bases spanning the gap. CDR3 residues: CASSEFPVQPQHF. The CDR3 DNA reads TGTGCCAGCAGTGAATTCCCAGTCCAGCCCCAGCATTTT.

The chain uses TRBV6-5 and TRBJ1-1, with unresolved D. The germline V and J ends were trimmed by 0 bases and 5 bases, with 7 bases remaining between them. The germline V gene encodes CDR1 MNHEY and CDR2 SVGAGI. CDR3 length equals 13 residues. The CDR3 DNA reads as TGTGCCAGCAGTTACTCTATTTATACTGAAGCTTTCTTT. Protein: CASSYSIYTEAFF.

J is TRBJ1-2 and V is TRBV28, with TRBD1 identical over 11 bases. This CDR3 is built from 15 residues. The trim removed 2 bases at V and 4 bases at J, leaving 3 bases unmatched. The germline gives CDR1 MDHEN, CDR2 SYDVKM. CDR3 loop: CASSLGQGAGYGYTF. CDR3 bases: TGTGCCAGCAGTTTAGGACAGGGGGCGGGCTATGGCTACACCTTC.

The gene calls are TRBV4-3 and TRBJ1-1; D gene uncertain. Germline V gene sequence: CDR1 LGHNA, CDR2 YSLEER. V lost 1 base and J lost 10, with 13 bases in between. This CDR3 contains 13 residues. DNA of the CDR3: TGCGCCAGCAGCCAAGGGGCGGGGTTAGTAGCTTTCTTT. Amino acids: CASSQGAGLVAFF.

This chain links TRBV7-9 with TRBJ1-2, with 7 bases that match TRBD1. This CDR3 has 13 amino acids. Germline loops: CDR1 SEHNR, CDR2 FQNEAQ (reference sequence). V trimming: 2 bases; J trimming: 7 bases; junction bases outside the gene matches: 4. CDR3: CASSLTGEGGYTF. The CDR3 DNA follows: TGTGCCAGCAGCTTAACAGGGGAAGGTGGCTACACCTTC.

The chain joins TRBV7-9 to TRBJ2-7; 8 nucleotides line up with TRBD1. The V segment lost 5 bases and the J segment 2 bases; nucleotides outside the gene matches: 11. The CDR3 has 16 amino acids. Germline assignment: CDR1 SEHNR and CDR2 FQNEAQ (reference sequence). The CDR3: CASSPRGPRWPYEQYF. CDR3 nucleotides: TGTGCCAGCAGCCCCAGGGGGCCGAGATGGCCCTACGAGCAGTACTTC.

This clone came up a few times. The chain employs TRBV28 and TRBJ2-7, with TRBD2 matching over 9 bases. This CDR3 spans 15 amino acids. Germline values: CDR1 MDHEN, CDR2 SYDVKM. J gave up 7 bases and V 4 bases, and 11 bases lay outside the gene matches. The CDR3 nucleotides are TGTGCCAGCAGTTCCTTAGCGGGAGTCAGTTGGGAGCAGTACTTC. Residues: CASSSLAGVSWEQYF.

The rearrangement joins TRBV5-1 to TRBJ1-1, with 9 bases matching TRBD1. The CDR3 is 15 amino acids. The trim removed 4 bases at V and 1 base at J, leaving 5 bases unmatched. Germline-derived CDR1 and CDR2 are SGHRS and YFSETQ. CDR3 in amino acids: CASSSSGQGNTEAFF. In nucleotides, the CDR3 is TGCGCCAGCAGCAGCTCGGGACAGGGGAACACTGAAGCTTTCTTT.

The chain couples TRBV14 to TRBJ2-3; tentative D call: TRBD2 (6 bases). In germline, CDR1 is SGHDN, CDR2 FVKESK. The V and J ends lost 1 base and 13 bases respectively, with 15 bases between them. CDR3 length: 13 amino acids. This chain's CDR3 is CASSQARDRTKYF. The CDR3 DNA sequence: TGTGCCAGCAGCCAAGCGCGGGATAGGACAAAGTATTTT.

V usage is TRBV5-1 and J usage is TRBJ1-1; D is possibly TRBD1 (5 bases). This CDR3 is built from 17 residues. Trimming removed 1 base at V and 1 base at J, with 17 bases between. Per the germline V gene, CDR1 is SGHRS and CDR2 is YFSETQ. The CDR3 sequence: CASSLRGMGYGNTEAFF. In DNA form, the CDR3 reads TGCGCCAGCAGCTTGCGGGGGATGGGGTATGGGAACACTGAAGCTTTCTTT.

This clone showed up just a few times. This rearrangement joins TRBV5-4 to TRBJ1-1; perhaps TRBD1 as D (6 bases). The CDR3 length is 15 residues. Per germline, CDR1 SGHNT and CDR2 YYREEE (reference sequence). Deletions cut 4 bases from V and 0 bases from J, with 13 bases between. CDR3 sequence: CASSPLQGLNTEAFF. CDR3 in DNA: TGTGCCAGCAGCCCGCTACAGGGATTGAACACTGAAGCTTTCTTT. Full variable domain (outside the CDR3, taken from reference TRBV5-4 and TRBJ1-1): ETGVTQSPTHLIKTRGQQVTLRCSSQSGHNTVSWYQQALGQGPQFIFQYYREEENGRGNFPPRFSGLQFPNYSSELNVNALELDDSALYLCASSPLQGLNTEAFFGQGTRLTVV.

The chain carries TRBV2 and TRBJ2-1, with 8 bases identical to TRBD1. The V gene's germline CDR1 is SNHLY and CDR2 FYNNEI. The CDR3 loop spans 14 amino acids. V lost 5 bases, J lost 5 bases, and 5 bases stayed unmatched. For the CDR3, the DNA is TGTGCCAGCAGTTTCCCGGGACAGGACAATGAGCAGTTCTTC. Protein: CASSFPGQDNEQFF.

The CDR3: CASSSGTGGLYSNQPQHF. The CDR3 coding sequence is TGTGCCAGCAGCTCCGGGACAGGGGGCCTCTATAGCAATCAGCCCCAGCATTTT. V usage is TRBV7-6 and J usage is TRBJ1-5; 12 bases are shared with TRBD1. Germline CDR1 reads SGHVS; CDR2 reads FNYEAQ. CDR3 size: 18 residues. After removal of 4 bases from V and 0 bases from J, the junction contained 7 bases not matched to a gene.

The chain combines TRBV28 with TRBJ1-5; 7 bases match TRBD1. The CDR3 runs to 15 residues. J lost 3 bases, V lost 6 bases, and 8 bases had no gene match. Germline assignment: CDR1 MDHEN and CDR2 SYDVKM. For the CDR3, the DNA is TGTGCCAGCAGACCGGGACAGCAACTCAATCAGCCCCAGCATTTT. This gives the protein CASRPGQQLNQPQHF.

The chain carries TRBV5-1 and TRBJ1-4; 7 nucleotides match TRBD1. Germline CDR1 reads SGHRS; CDR2 reads YFSETQ. Trimming cost V 0 bases and J 10 bases; bases outside gene matches: 3. The CDR3 runs to 13 residues. CDR3 residues: CASSLGGGRKLFF. CDR3 nucleotides: TGCGCCAGCAGCTTGGGAGGGGGCAGAAAACTGTTTTTT.

The gene calls are TRBV4-1 and TRBJ2-7, with TRBD2 matching over 7 bases. Trimming cost V 5 bases and J 6 bases; bases outside gene matches: 10. Germline V gives CDR1 MGHRA, CDR2 YSYEKL. The CDR3 loop spans 14 amino acids. Here the CDR3 DNA reads TGCGCCAGCAGCTACACGGGGGGAACCGGCGAGCAGTACTTC. Its translation: CASSYTGGTGEQYF.

The chain recombines TRBV5-8 with TRBJ2-2, with 13 bases aligning to TRBD2. The junction had 13 bases not matched to a gene; V was cut back by 4 bases and J by 7 bases. CDR1 is SGHTS and CDR2 is YDEGEE in the germline V gene. The CDR3 has 18 residues. CDR3 DNA: TGTGCCAGCAGCCAGATGCTAACTAGCGGGAGGGGTCACGGGGAGCTGTTTTTT. It codes for CASSQMLTSGRGHGELFF.